These 32 T cell receptor beta chains originate from one sample sequenced in a study of CD8 T cells in ankylosing spondylitis. TCRdb called the 5' RACE reads again in MiXCR, with one record for every CDR3 protein. The sample lists 130,000 to 150,000 distinct CDR3 sequences, roughly 8.3% occurring once. The specimen sequenced was synovial fluid, either unsorted or a sorted T cell fraction (not recorded which). The source is a male donor with ankylosing spondylitis.

This clonotype was detected many times. The J gene is TRBJ2-1, the V gene TRBV4-3; no definite D call. CDR3 length equals 13 residues. CDR1 LGHNA and CDR2 YSLEER come from the germline V gene. Trimming cost V 1 base and J 7 bases, with 8 bases left between them. CDR3 amino acids: CASSQGLANEQFF. CDR3 nucleotide sequence: TGCGCCAGCAGCCAAGGGCTGGCAAATGAGCAGTTCTTC.

Ten or more counts support this clonotype. The chain couples TRBV7-9 to TRBJ2-2; D is perhaps TRBD1 (6 bases). Germline V CDR1 and CDR2: SEHNR, FQNEAQ (reference sequence). The V gene lost 8 bases and the J gene lost 0 bases, with 10 bases spanning the gap. This CDR3 region has 14 residues. This CDR3 is CASRPGANTGELFF. In DNA, the CDR3 is TGTGCCAGCCGCCCAGGGGCGAACACCGGGGAGCTGTTTTTT.

The chain carries TRBV28 and TRBJ1-5, with D perhaps matching TRBD1 (6 bases). V lost 6 bases and J lost 6, with 15 bases in between. CDR1 MDHEN and CDR2 SYDVKM come from the germline V gene. The CDR3 covers 14 residues. CDR3 sequence reads: CASSPRGGVQPQHF. In DNA form, the CDR3 reads TGTGCCAGCAGCCCTCGGGGGGGCGTTCAGCCCCAGCATTTT.

Concerning this clonotype itself: Possible read error: a much larger clone is one base away. V is TRBV10-3 and J is TRBJ1-2, with a tentative D call TRBD1 (6 bases). The CDR3 consists of 12 residues. The germline CDR1 and CDR2 sequences are ENHRY and SYGVKD. This CDR3 reads CAIKGEDYSYTF. In DNA form, the CDR3 reads TGTGCCATCAAGGGGGAGGACTATAGCTACACCTTC.

Ten or more counts support this clonotype. This sequence joins TRBV5-1 and TRBJ2-1; TRBD1 or TRBD2 may be the D gene (5 bases each). The germline gives CDR1 SGHRS, CDR2 YFSETQ. Trimming stripped 0 bases from V and 0 bases from J, with 7 bases between. CDR3 length: 15 amino acids. The CDR3 here is CASSLGGSSYNEQFF. CDR3 bases: TGCGCCAGCAGCTTGGGGGGGAGCTCCTACAATGAGCAGTTCTTC.

This clonotype was found many times. The chain employs TRBV27 and TRBJ1-1; unclear D gene. From germline, CDR1 is MNHEY and CDR2 SMNVEV (reference sequence). The CDR3 contains 15 residues. V lost 7 bases, J lost 3 bases, and 18 bases lay in between. CDR3 in DNA: TGTGCCAGCAACAAGAGGTGGGATCGGGACACTGAAGCTTTCTTT. It translates to CASNKRWDRDTEAFF.

At least ten counts were recorded for this clonotype. The rearrangement uses TRBV10-3 and TRBJ1-1; 7 bases map to TRBD1. Germline V gives CDR1 ENHRY, CDR2 SYGVKD. Losses at the gene ends were 3 bases for V and 11 bases for J; bases not matched to a gene: 9. This CDR3 is 13 amino acids long. Here the CDR3 reads CAISDGQEKAAFF. The DNA for the CDR3 is TGTGCCATCAGTGATGGACAGGAAAAGGCCGCTTTCTTT.

The chain recombines TRBV7-2 with TRBJ2-1; 8 nucleotides match TRBD2. Losses at the gene ends were 5 bases for V and 7 bases for J; bases not matched to a gene: 13. Germline V gene lookup returns CDR1 SGHTA and CDR2 FQGNSA. The CDR3 consists of 16 residues. The CDR3 DNA sequence: TGTGCCAGCAGCCAGTTCGGGACTAGTTCAACGAATGAGCAGTTCTTC. This translates into CASSQFGTSSTNEQFF.

This clonotype counts as medium-sized. The chain carries TRBV12-3 or TRBV12-4 and TRBJ1-4; D possibly corresponds to TRBD1 (6 bases). Trimming took 5 bases from V and 8 from J, leaving 15 bases between them. The CDR3 extends over 14 amino acids. Here the CDR3 reads CASSPYRVGEKLFF. As DNA, the CDR3 is TGTGCCAGCAGTCCGTACAGGGTAGGGGAAAAACTGTTTTTT.

This clonotype was recorded many times. The chain carries TRBV14 and TRBJ1-2; the D gene is possibly TRBD1 (6 bases). Trimming left V 4 bases short and J 3 bases short, with 15 bases between. The germline V gene encodes CDR1 SGHDN and CDR2 FVKESK. This CDR3 is built from 15 residues. CDR3 DNA: TGTGCCAGCAGCCTGAGCCAGGGGCAGTACTATGGCTACACCTTC. Translating gives CASSLSQGQYYGYTF.

The gene calls are TRBV20-1 and TRBJ2-3, with D possibly matching TRBD1 (5 bases). CDR1 is DFQATT, CDR2 SNEGSKA, per germline (reference sequence). The CDR3 is 15 amino acids. V lost 5 bases and J lost 0, with 15 bases in between. CDR3 sequence: CSALGQAASTDTQYF. In DNA, the CDR3 is TGCAGTGCTTTAGGACAAGCTGCTAGCACAGATACGCAGTATTTT.

This clonotype was found many times. The chain couples TRBV5-1 to TRBJ2-1, with D possibly being TRBD1 (5 bases). This CDR3 has 13 residues. The germline CDR1 and CDR2 sequences are SGHRS and YFSETQ. Deletions cut 0 bases from V and 12 bases from J, with 13 bases between. The CDR3 spells CASSLAETVGQFF. The CDR3 DNA sequence: TGCGCCAGCAGCTTGGCCGAGACAGTCGGGCAGTTCTTC.

This clonotype was seen repeatedly, ten times or more. The chain links TRBV5-1 to TRBJ2-7; 11 nucleotides line up with TRBD2. The CDR3 sequence is 16 residues long. Germline V lookup: CDR1 SGHRS, CDR2 YFSETQ. V lost 0 bases and J lost 4; bases outside the gene matches: 6. The CDR3 DNA follows: TGCGCCAGCAGCTTGGAGCTAGCGGGAGGTATTTACGAGCAGTACTTC. Amino acids: CASSLELAGGIYEQYF.

This clonotype was counted between two and nine times. The V call is TRBV28, the J call TRBJ2-3, with D perhaps matching TRBD1 or TRBD2 (6 bases each). The length of the CDR3 is 16 residues. V was shortened by 5 bases and J by 1 base, with 16 bases between the two germline ends. Per the germline V gene, CDR1 is MDHEN and CDR2 is SYDVKM. The CDR3 DNA follows: TGTGCCAGCAGTCAGTTCCGGGGGCGCGGCACAGATACGCAGTATTTT. As protein: CASSQFRGRGTDTQYF.

V gene TRBV29-1 combines with J gene TRBJ2-6; TRBD2 is a possible D gene (5 bases). V lost 4 bases, J lost 0 bases, and 13 bases lay in between. CDR1 is SQVTM and CDR2 is ANQGSEA in the germline V gene. CDR3 length: 16 amino acids. CDR3 sequence: CSVVASASSGANVLTF. CDR3 coding DNA: TGCAGCGTTGTAGCGTCAGCGAGCTCTGGGGCCAACGTCCTGACTTTC.

CDR3 bases: TGTGCCAGCAGCCGGAACAGGGGTGGGCAGTTCTTC. Its translation: CASSRNRGGQFF. The chain is built from TRBV5-8 and TRBJ2-1; 7 nucleotides line up with TRBD1. CDR1 SGHTS and CDR2 YDEGEE come from the germline V gene. CDR3 length: 12 amino acids. V lost 4 bases to trimming and J lost 12 bases; unmatched junction nucleotides: 7.

J is TRBJ1-4 and V is TRBV4-1; no reliable D call. V lost 0 bases to trimming and J lost 0 bases, with 8 bases between them. The CDR3 has 16 residues. CDR1 is MGHRA, CDR2 YSYEKL, per germline. The CDR3 loop reads CASSQDQWSTNEKLFF. CDR3 coding DNA: TGCGCCAGCAGCCAAGATCAATGGTCAACTAATGAAAAACTGTTTTTT.

In its sample, this clonotype was seen many times. The genes are TRBV9 and TRBJ1-6; tentative D call: TRBD1 (5 bases). Trimming cost V 2 bases and J 7 bases, with 10 bases left between them. The CDR3 contains 14 residues. Germline V gives CDR1 SGDLS, CDR2 YYNGEE. CDR3 protein: CASSVQGANSPLHF. In nucleotides, the CDR3 is TGTGCCAGCAGCGTCCAGGGAGCCAATTCACCCCTCCACTTT.

This clonotype came up many times. The chain joins TRBV7-2 to TRBJ1-6; a weak D match, TRBD1 (6 bases). The length of the CDR3 is 15 residues. Germline CDR1 and CDR2: SGHTA and FQGNSA. V dropped 4 bases and J dropped 2 bases, with 9 bases sitting between them. CDR3 protein: CASSSGQPYNSPLHF. CDR3 nucleotides: TGTGCCAGCAGCTCCGGACAGCCCTATAATTCACCCCTCCACTTT.

This clonotype was seen a few times. This rearrangement joins TRBV6-1 to TRBJ2-5; D gene ambiguous. Trimming shortened V by 6 bases and J by 5 bases, and 16 bases separated the two germline ends. This CDR3 has 14 residues. The V gene's germline CDR1 is MNHNS and CDR2 SASEGT. The CDR3 loop reads CASSPPRARETQYF. The CDR3 DNA sequence: TGTGCCAGCAGCCCTCCAAGGGCGCGTGAGACCCAGTACTTC.

This clonotype appeared a few times. This chain connects TRBV19 to TRBJ2-2, with 7 bases fitting TRBD1. The CDR3 loop spans 15 amino acids. The V gene end was trimmed by 4 bases and the J gene end by 4 bases; junction bases not matched to a gene: 6. Germline V gives CDR1 LNHDA, CDR2 SQIVND (reference sequence). The CDR3 protein is CASSTSDRRTGELFF. In DNA, the CDR3 is TGTGCCAGTAGTACGTCGGACAGGCGCACCGGGGAGCTGTTTTTT.

The chain joins TRBV6-6 to TRBJ1-1; no firm D call. Germline CDR1 and CDR2: MNHNY and SVGAGI (reference sequence). Trimming removed 2 bases from V and 4 bases from J, with 8 bases in between. The CDR3 consists of 13 residues. CDR3 residues: CASSYKVGTEAFF. The CDR3 nucleotides are TGTGCCAGCAGTTACAAGGTCGGCACTGAAGCTTTCTTT.

The rearrangement joins TRBV28 to TRBJ1-2; D is ambiguous. This CDR3 is built from 13 residues. Germline CDR1 reads MDHEN; CDR2 reads SYDVKM. Trimming cost V 5 bases and J 7 bases, with 14 bases left between them. The CDR3 loop is CASSIQRDFGYTF. CDR3 bases: TGTGCCAGCAGTATACAGCGGGATTTTGGCTACACCTTC.

This clonotype was counted at least ten times. The chain carries TRBV20-1 and TRBJ2-1; D is ambiguous. Germline V gene sequence: CDR1 DFQATT, CDR2 SNEGSKA (reference sequence). The CDR3 extends over 14 amino acids. Trimming took off 6 bases at V and 5 bases at J, with 17 bases between the two ends. The CDR3 sequence: CSAPVGGYHNEQFF. The CDR3 DNA follows: TGCAGTGCCCCGGTGGGCGGATACCACAATGAGCAGTTCTTC.

V usage is TRBV6-2 or TRBV6-3 and J usage is TRBJ1-2, with no clear D. Germline loops: CDR1 MNHEY, CDR2 SVGEGT. Trimming removed 2 bases at V and 4 bases at J, with 11 bases between. CDR3 length: 14 amino acids. The CDR3, as DNA: TGTGCCAGCAGTTACGTCCTGCCTACCTATGGCTACACCTTC. The encoded protein is CASSYVLPTYGYTF.

The V gene is TRBV9, the J gene TRBJ2-7, with TRBD2 as a possible D gene (6 bases). Trimming removed 0 bases from V and 3 bases from J, with 10 bases in between. CDR3 length equals 14 residues. The germline CDR1 and CDR2 sequences are SGDLS and YYNGEE. The CDR3 nucleotides read TGTGCCAGCAGCGTAGCTGCGGGGAACTACGAGCAGTACTTC. Translated, it gives CASSVAAGNYEQYF.

The rearrangement uses TRBV2 and TRBJ2-7, with no clear D. The ends were cut back, 5 bases at V and 12 bases at J, with 14 bases in the middle. The V gene's germline CDR1 is SNHLY and CDR2 FYNNEI. This CDR3 has 11 residues. CDR3 sequence (DNA): TGTGCCAGCAGTACATTCTATGATCCGTACTTC. Its protein product is CASSTFYDPYF.

This chain's CDR3 is CSARPADDRGRQFF. CDR3 nucleotide sequence: TGCAGTGCTAGACCAGCGGACGACCGAGGCCGGCAGTTCTTC. The V gene is TRBV20-1, the J gene TRBJ2-1; possibly TRBD2 for D (5 bases). The CDR3 consists of 14 residues. The germline gives CDR1 DFQATT, CDR2 SNEGSKA (reference sequence). V was pared by 2 bases and J by 12 bases, with 20 bases between.

This clonotype was picked up a small number of times. The chain has TRBV12-3 or TRBV12-4 and TRBJ2-3; 7 bases map to TRBD1. The V gene end was trimmed by 6 bases and the J gene end by 3 bases; junction bases not matched to a gene: 9. The CDR3 extends over 15 amino acids. The CDR3 nucleotides are TGTGCCAGCAGCCTTAGGACAGGTCTAACAGATACGCAGTATTTT. Residues: CASSLRTGLTDTQYF.

This clonotype was detected a few times. CDR3 in amino acids: CASSPDERRTEAFF. The DNA for the CDR3 is TGTGCCAGCTCACCCGATGAGAGACGCACTGAAGCTTTCTTT. This chain connects TRBV18 to TRBJ1-1; the D is unclear. Trimming shortened V by 3 bases and J by 4 bases, and 12 bases separated the two germline ends. This CDR3 has 14 residues. CDR1 is KGHSH, CDR2 LQKENI, per germline. Using reference TRBV18 and TRBJ1-1 for the parts outside the CDR3, the full variable domain is NAGVMQNPRHLVRRRGQEARLRCSPMKGHSHVYWYRQLPEEGLKFMVYLQKENIIDESGMPKERFSAEFPKEGPSILRIQQVVRGDSAAYFCASSPDERRTEAFFGQGTRLTVV.

This clonotype has ten or more counts. The chain couples TRBV5-6 to TRBJ1-2; D gene uncertain. V dropped 0 bases and J dropped 6 bases, with 15 bases sitting between them. CDR3 length equals 15 residues. CDR1 and CDR2 from the germline V gene are SGHDT and YYEEEE. The CDR3 DNA sequence: TGTGCCAGCAGCTTGGTCCAAGAGGGCTGGCATGGCTACACCTTC. It yields the protein CASSLVQEGWHGYTF.

The chain carries TRBV4-1 and TRBJ1-2; D not certain. V lost 1 base and J lost 7, with 16 bases in between. Germline V CDR1 and CDR2: MGHRA, YSYEKL. The CDR3 consists of 15 residues. The CDR3 here is CASSQVDGEKSGYTF. CDR3 coding DNA: TGCGCCAGCAGCCAAGTCGACGGGGAGAAGTCTGGCTACACCTTC.